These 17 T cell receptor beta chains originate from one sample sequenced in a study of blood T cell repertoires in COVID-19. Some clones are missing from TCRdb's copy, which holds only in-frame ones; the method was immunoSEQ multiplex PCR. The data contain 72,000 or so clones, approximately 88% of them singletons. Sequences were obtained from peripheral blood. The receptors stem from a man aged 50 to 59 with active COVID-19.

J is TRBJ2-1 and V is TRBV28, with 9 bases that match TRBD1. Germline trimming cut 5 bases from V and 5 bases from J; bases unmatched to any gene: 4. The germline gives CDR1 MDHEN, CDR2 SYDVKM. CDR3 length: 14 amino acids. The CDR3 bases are TGTGCCAGCAGTCGGGACAGGGCGAACAATGAGCAGTTCTTC. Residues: CASSRDRANNEQFF.

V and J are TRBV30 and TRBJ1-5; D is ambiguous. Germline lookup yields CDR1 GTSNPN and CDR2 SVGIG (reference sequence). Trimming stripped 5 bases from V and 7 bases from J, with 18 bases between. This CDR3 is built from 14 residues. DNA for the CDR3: TGTGCCTGGCTTGATACACCCGGGTACCAGCCCCAGCATTTT. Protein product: CAWLDTPGYQPQHF.

Here the CDR3 reads CASSPRFAQGADYGYTF. The CDR3 DNA sequence: TGTGCCAGCAGCCCACGCTTCGCCCAGGGGGCGGACTATGGCTACACCTTC. J is TRBJ1-2 and V is TRBV5-8; 8 bases line up with TRBD1. Trimming at V came to 4 bases and at J to 3 bases, leaving 14 bases not matched to a gene. Germline V gene lookup returns CDR1 SGHTS and CDR2 YDEGEE. CDR3 length equals 17 residues.

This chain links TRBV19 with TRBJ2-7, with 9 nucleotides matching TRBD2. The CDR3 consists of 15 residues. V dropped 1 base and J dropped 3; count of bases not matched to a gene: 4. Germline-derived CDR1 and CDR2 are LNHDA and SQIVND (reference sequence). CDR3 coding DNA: TGTGCCAGTAGTATAGGGACTAGCGACTACTACGAGCAGTACTTC. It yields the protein CASSIGTSDYYEQYF.

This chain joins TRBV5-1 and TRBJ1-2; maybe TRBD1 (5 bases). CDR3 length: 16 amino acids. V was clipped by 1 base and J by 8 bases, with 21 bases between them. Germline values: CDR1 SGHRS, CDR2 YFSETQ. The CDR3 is CASSLSPDSYRGGYTF. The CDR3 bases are TGCGCCAGCAGCTTGTCCCCAGACAGTTACCGGGGGGGCTACACCTTC.

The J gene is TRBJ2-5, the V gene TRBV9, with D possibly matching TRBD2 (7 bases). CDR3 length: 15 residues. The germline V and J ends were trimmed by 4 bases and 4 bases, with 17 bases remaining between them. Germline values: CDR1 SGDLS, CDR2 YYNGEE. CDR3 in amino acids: CASSSALGGVETQYF. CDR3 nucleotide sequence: TGTGCCAGCAGCTCTGCACTAGGGGGGGTAGAGACCCAGTACTTC.

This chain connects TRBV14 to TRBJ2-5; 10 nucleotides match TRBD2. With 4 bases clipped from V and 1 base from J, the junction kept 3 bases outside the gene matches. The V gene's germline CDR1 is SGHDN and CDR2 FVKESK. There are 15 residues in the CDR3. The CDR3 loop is CASSPIAGGQETQYF. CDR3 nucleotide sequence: TGTGCCAGCAGCCCCATAGCGGGGGGCCAAGAGACCCAGTACTTC.

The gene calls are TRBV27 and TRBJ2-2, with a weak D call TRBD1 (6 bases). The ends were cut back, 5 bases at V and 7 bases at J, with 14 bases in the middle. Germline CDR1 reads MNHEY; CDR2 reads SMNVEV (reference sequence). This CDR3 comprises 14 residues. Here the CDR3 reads CASSRQVSIGELFF. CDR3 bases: TGTGCCAGCAGTAGACAGGTTTCAATCGGGGAGCTGTTTTTT.

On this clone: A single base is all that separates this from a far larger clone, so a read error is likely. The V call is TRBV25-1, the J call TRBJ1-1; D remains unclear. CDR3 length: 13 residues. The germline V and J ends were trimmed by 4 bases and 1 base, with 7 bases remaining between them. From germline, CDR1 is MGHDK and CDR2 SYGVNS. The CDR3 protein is CASSVGGNTEAFF. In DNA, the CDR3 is TGTGCCAGCAGTGTAGGAGGGAACACTGAAGCTTTCTTT.

The DNA for the CDR3 is TGCAGCGTTGAAGGTCGACAGGGGGCGAGGGATGAGCAGTTCTTC. Translation: CSVEGRQGARDEQFF. The rearrangement links TRBV29-1 to TRBJ2-1; 10 nucleotides line up with TRBD1. The CDR3 has 15 residues. The J segment lost 8 bases and the V segment lost 1 base, leaving 8 bases of the junction unmatched. Germline V gives CDR1 SQVTM, CDR2 ANQGSEA.

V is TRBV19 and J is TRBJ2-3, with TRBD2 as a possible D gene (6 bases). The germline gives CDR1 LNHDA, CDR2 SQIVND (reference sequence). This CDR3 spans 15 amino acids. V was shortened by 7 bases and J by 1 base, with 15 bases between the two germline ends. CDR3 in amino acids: CASKSNSGGTDTQYF. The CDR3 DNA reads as TGTGCCAGTAAAAGTAATAGCGGAGGCACAGATACGCAGTATTTT.

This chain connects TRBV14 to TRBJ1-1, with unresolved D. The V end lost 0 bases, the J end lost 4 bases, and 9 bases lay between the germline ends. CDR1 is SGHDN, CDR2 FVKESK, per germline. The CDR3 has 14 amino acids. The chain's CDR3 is CASSQELRSTEAFF. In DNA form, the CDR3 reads TGTGCCAGCAGCCAAGAACTGAGGAGCACTGAAGCTTTCTTT.

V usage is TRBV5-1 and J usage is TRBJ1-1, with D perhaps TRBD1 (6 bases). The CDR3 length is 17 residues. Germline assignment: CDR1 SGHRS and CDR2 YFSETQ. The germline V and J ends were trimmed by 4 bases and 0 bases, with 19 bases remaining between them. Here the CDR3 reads CASSNAILGAVNTEAFF. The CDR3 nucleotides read TGCGCCAGCAGCAATGCTATTTTGGGGGCCGTGAACACTGAAGCTTTCTTT.

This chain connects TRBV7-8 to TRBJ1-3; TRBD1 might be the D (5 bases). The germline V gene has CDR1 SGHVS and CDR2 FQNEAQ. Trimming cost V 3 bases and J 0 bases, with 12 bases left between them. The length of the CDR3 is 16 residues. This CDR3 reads CASSFLMQGSGNTIYF. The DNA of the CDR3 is TGTGCCAGCAGCTTCCTTATGCAGGGCTCTGGAAACACCATATATTTT.

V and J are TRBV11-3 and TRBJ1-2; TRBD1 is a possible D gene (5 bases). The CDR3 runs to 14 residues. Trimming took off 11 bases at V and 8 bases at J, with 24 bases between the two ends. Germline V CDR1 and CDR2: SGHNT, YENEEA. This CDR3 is CAGDGLDQGQGYTF. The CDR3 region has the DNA TGTGCCGGGGATGGGTTAGATCAGGGTCAAGGCTACACCTTC. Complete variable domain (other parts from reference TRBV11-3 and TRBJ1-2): EAGVVQSPRYKIIEKKQPVAFWCNPISGHNTLYWYLQNLGQGPELLIRYENEEAVDDSQLPKDRFSAERLKGVDSTLKIQPAELGDSAVYLCAGDGLDQGQGYTFGSGTRLTVV.

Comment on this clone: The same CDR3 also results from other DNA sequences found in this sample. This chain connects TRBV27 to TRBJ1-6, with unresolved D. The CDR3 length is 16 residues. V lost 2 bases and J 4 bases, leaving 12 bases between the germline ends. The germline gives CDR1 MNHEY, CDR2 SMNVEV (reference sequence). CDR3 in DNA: TGTGCCAGCAGTTTACAACTGAGCTCTTATAATTCACCCCTCCACTTT. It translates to CASSLQLSSYNSPLHF.

The DNA for the CDR3 is TGTGCCAGCAGTGGGCAGGGGAGAGAGACCCAGTACTTC. Its translation: CASSGQGRETQYF. The gene calls are TRBV2 and TRBJ2-5; tentative D call: TRBD1 (6 bases). Trimming removed 4 bases at V and 4 bases at J, with 10 bases between. The CDR3 sequence is 13 residues long. Germline CDR1 and CDR2: SNHLY and FYNNEI.